This T cell receptor (beta chain) was sequenced for a study of blood T cell repertoires in COVID-19. Looking at the study overall: Sources were T cells, B-cell-depleted T cells, or PBMCs; the material itself was cDNA or gDNA.

Method: immunoSEQ multiplex PCR; TCRdb's copy keeps in-frame clones and lacks some. Found here are tens of thousands of clones, around nine tenths of them singletons; the top ten hold 8.5%. The germline gives CDR1 LNHDA, CDR2 SQIVND (reference sequence). The CDR3 is 18 amino acids. The ends lost 7 bases at V and 6 bases at J; junction bases unmatched: 21. Material for sequencing was peripheral blood. The chain employs TRBV19 and TRBJ1-1; 9 nucleotides agree with TRBD1. The receptor was isolated from a human donor in a cohort sampled during active COVID-19. CDR3 in DNA: TGTGCCAGTATAAGCTTCTCATACGATAGGGACAGGGACGCTGAAGCTTTCTTT. Translated: CASISFSYDRDRDAEAFF.